A selection of T cell receptor beta chains follows, all from one sample in a study of cytomegalovirus exposure and HLA in healthy donors. The method was immunoSEQ multiplex PCR; TCRdb's version includes in-frame clones alone and lacks a portion of them. Of about 150,000 clones listed, roughly 80% are singletons. The sample taken for sequencing was PBMCs. These receptors were obtained from a male donor in good health and CMV-seronegative. The CDR3 runs from the conserved cysteine through the conserved F or W. Rows may omit the clone size; those that give it use once, few, many or a size class.

v_call clone_size cdr3_aa
TRBV2 few CASKGGALNTGELFF
TRBV19 - CASSIYWGQRYNEQFF
TRBV2 - CASTTGTYSYEQYF
TRBV6-5 - CASSYSRRVSTEAFF
TRBV5-1 - CASSTGHGRDTGELFF
TRBV5-1 few CASTSGGSGGYTF
TRBV6-1 - CASSVQDPGELFF
TRBV15 - CATSRDVRKLFF
TRBV5-1 - CASSLRTGWRDEQYF
TRBV30 - CAWSAVGGRAFF
TRBV5-6 - CASSSDSLSVHEQYF
TRBV19 - CASLGPQGGQPQHF
TRBV6-6 - CASSWTSGGSQETQYF
TRBV18 - CASSPPPRAGNTIYF
TRBV29-1 - CSARTGDTQYF
TRBV27 - CASSHRDSSYEQYF
TRBV4-1 once CASSRRGLAGGPNEQFF
TRBV9 - CASRRQLNTEAFF
TRBV25-1 - CASSVEGKETQYF
TRBV6-6 - CASSTQGNQPQHF
TRBV15 - CATSRRPGQSLIFGEQYF
TRBV29-1 few CSASTGGNTEAFF
TRBV6-6 - CASREQGSETQYF
TRBV7-6 few CASSSERSEKLFF
TRBV5-1 - CASSPEGWGSLGTGELFF
TRBV9 - CASSVVGGAGLYEQYF
TRBV4-1 - CASSQVGRLYTEAFF
TRBV19 - CASSIGGKGGHYGYTF
TRBV5-1 - CASSWGQHNSGNTIYF
TRBV5-4 - CASSGVRQGSYEQYF
TRBV11-2 - CASSYGQFGETQYF
TRBV20-1 - CSARRLDTQYF
TRBV5-6 - CASSPDDRGFLGYTF
TRBV4-1 - CASSQDRTQGRTGELFF
TRBV9 once CASSVALNTDTQYF
TRBV19 - CASSPNLNTEAFF
TRBV18 - CASSPNGRGHEQYF
TRBV12-5 - CASGGTANYGYTF
TRBV7-8 - CASSLRSVSYNEQFF
TRBV9 - CASSPWGGARGQPQHF
TRBV27 - CASSFLGTTYEQYF
TRBV7-2 - CASSFSSGSGASVLTF
TRBV5-1 - CASSFGQGATGELFF
TRBV6-1 - CASSEHSGGSKTQYF
TRBV7-2 - CASTLRDRGYTF
TRBV7-9 once CASSTGRTANNEQFF
TRBV9 - CASTQGSSYNEQFF
TRBV15 - CATSRERASYNEQFF
TRBV29-1 - CSATGTGASYGYTF
TRBV4-1 - CASSQEERRSYEQYF
TRBV15 - CATSRDPTGDEKLFF
TRBV2 - CASSELAGRNIQYF
TRBV11-2 - CASSLDRGSLEQYF
TRBV10-2 - CASGSGGPYNEQFF
TRBV6-1 - CASSEAVQGAGTEAFF